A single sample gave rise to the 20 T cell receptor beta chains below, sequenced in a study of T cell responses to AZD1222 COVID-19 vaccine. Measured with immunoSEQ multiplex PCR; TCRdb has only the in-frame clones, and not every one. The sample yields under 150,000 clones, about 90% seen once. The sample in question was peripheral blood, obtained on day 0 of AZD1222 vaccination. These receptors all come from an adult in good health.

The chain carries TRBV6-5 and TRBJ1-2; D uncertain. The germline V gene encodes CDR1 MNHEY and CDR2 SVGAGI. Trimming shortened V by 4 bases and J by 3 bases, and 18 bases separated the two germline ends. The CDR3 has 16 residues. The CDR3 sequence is CASSSDYTAFHYGYTF. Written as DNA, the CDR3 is TGTGCCAGCAGTTCTGACTACACGGCTTTCCACTATGGCTACACCTTC.

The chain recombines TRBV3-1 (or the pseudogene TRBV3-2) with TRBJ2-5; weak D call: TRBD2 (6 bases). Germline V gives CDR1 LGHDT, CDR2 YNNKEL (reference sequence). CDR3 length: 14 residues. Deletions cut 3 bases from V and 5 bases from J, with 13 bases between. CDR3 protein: CASSQTGSGETQYF. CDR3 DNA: TGTGCCAGCAGCCAGACGGGGAGCGGGGAGACCCAGTACTTC.

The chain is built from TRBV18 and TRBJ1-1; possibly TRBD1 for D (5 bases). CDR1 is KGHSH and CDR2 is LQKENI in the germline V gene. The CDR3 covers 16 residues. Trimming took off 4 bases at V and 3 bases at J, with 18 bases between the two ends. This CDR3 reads CASSRDGTVGDTEAFF. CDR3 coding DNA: TGTGCCAGCTCACGAGATGGGACCGTCGGTGACACTGAAGCTTTCTTT.

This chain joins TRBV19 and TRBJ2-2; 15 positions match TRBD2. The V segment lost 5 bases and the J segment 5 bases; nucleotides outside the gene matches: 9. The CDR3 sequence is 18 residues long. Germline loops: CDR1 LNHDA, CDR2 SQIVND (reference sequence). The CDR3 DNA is TGTGCCAGTAGTGGTCGGACTAGCGGGAGGGCGCGGACCGGGGAGCTGTTTTTT. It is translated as CASSGRTSGRARTGELFF.

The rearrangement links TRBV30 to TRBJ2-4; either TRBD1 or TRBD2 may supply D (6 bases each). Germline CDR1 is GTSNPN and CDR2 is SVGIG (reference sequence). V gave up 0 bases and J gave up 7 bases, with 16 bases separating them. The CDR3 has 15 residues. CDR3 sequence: CAWSVRGGLGNIQYF. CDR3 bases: TGTGCCTGGAGTGTACGTGGGGGGCTAGGCAACATTCAGTACTTC.

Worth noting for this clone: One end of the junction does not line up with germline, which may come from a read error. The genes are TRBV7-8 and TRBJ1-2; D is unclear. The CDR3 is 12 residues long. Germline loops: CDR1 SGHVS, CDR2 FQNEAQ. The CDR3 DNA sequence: TGTGCCAGCAGCCAAGGGTACACCGGACCGAGATTC. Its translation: CASSQGYTGPRF.

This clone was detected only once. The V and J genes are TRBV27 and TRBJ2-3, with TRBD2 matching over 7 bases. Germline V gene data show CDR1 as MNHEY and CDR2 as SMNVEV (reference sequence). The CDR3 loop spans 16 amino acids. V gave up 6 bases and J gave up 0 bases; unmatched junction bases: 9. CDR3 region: CASRAYGRTSTDTQYF. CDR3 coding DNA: TGTGCCAGCAGAGCCTACGGGAGGACTAGCACAGATACGCAGTATTTT.

The CDR3 bases are TGTGCCAGCAGCACAACGGTTACCGGGGAGCTGTTTTTT. Translation gives CASSTTVTGELFF. The chain combines TRBV9 with TRBJ2-2, with D uncertain. Germline-derived CDR1 and CDR2 are SGDLS and YYNGEE. The CDR3 runs 13 residues. V lost 4 bases and J lost 5, with 9 bases in between.

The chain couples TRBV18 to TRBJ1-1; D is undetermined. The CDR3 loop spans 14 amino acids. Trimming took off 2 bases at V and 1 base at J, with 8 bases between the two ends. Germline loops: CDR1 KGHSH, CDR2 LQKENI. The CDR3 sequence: CASSPAEKNTEAFF. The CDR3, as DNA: TGTGCCAGCTCACCAGCAGAAAAGAACACTGAAGCTTTCTTT.

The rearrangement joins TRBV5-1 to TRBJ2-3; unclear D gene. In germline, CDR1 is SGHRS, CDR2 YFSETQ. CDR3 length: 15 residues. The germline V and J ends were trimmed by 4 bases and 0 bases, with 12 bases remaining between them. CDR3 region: CASSTQARSTDTQYF. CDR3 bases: TGCGCCAGCAGCACCCAGGCCCGCAGCACAGATACGCAGTATTTT.

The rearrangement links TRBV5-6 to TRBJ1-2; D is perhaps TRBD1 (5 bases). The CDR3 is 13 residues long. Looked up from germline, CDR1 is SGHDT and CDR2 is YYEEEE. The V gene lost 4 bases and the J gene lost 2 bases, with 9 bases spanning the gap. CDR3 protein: CASSLTENYGYTF. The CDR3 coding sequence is TGTGCCAGCAGCCTGACAGAGAACTATGGCTACACCTTC. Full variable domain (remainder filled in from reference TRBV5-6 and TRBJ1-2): DAGVTQSPTHLIKTRGQQVTLRCSPKSGHDTVSWYQQALGQGPQFIFQYYEEEERQRGNFPDRFSGHQFPNYSSELNVNALLLGDSALYLCASSLTENYGYTFGSGTRLTVV.

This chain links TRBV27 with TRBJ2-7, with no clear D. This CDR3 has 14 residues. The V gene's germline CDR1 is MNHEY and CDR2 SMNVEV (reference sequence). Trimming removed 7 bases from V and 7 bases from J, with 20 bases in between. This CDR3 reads CASTARRNPFEQYF. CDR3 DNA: TGTGCCAGCACCGCTAGAAGAAACCCCTTTGAGCAGTACTTC.

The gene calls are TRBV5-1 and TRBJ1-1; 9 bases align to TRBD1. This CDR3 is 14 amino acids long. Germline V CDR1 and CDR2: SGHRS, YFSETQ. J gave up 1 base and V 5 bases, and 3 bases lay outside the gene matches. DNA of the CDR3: TGCGCCAGCAGAGCGGGACAGGGGAACACTGAAGCTTTCTTT. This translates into CASRAGQGNTEAFF.

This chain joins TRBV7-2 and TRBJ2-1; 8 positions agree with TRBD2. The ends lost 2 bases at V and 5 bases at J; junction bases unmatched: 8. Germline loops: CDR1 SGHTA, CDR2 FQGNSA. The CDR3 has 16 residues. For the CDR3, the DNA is TGTGCCAGCAGCTTATACAGCGGGAGTAGGAACAATGAGCAGTTCTTC. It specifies CASSLYSGSRNNEQFF.

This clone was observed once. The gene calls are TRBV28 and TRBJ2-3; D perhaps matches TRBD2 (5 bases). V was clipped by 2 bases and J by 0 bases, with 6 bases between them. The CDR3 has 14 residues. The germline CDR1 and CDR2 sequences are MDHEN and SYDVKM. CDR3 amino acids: CASSLTGSTDTQYF. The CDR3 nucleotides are TGTGCCAGCAGTTTAACGGGGAGCACAGATACGCAGTATTTT.

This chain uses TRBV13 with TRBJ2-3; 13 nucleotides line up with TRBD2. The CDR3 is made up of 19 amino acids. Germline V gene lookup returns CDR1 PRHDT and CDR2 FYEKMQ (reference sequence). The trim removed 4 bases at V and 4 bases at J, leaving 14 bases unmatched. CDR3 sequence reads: CASSSSGTSGTPPADTQYF. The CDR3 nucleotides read TGTGCCAGCAGCTCTTCCGGGACTAGCGGGACCCCGCCCGCAGATACGCAGTATTTT.

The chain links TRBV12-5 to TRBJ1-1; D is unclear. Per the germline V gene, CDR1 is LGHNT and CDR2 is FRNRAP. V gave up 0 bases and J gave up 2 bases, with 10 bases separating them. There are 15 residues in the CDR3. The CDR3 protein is CASGLVLGSNTEAFF. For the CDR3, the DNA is TGTGCTAGTGGTTTGGTACTGGGGAGTAACACTGAAGCTTTCTTT.

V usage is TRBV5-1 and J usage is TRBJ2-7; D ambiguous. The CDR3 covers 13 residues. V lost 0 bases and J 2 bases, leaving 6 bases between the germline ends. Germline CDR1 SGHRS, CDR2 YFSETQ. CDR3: CASSLDSTYEQYF. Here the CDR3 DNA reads TGCGCCAGCAGCTTGGACTCAACCTACGAGCAGTACTTC.

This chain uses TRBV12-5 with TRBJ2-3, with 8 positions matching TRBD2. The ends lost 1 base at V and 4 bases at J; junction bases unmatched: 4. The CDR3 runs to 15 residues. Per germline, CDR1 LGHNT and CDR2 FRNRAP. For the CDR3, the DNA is TGTGCTAGTGGTTTGGGCGAGGGACTAGCAGATACGCAGTATTTT. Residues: CASGLGEGLADTQYF.

CDR3 residues: CASSPSSQGQGTYGYTF. Here the CDR3 DNA reads TGTGCCAGCTCACCAAGTTCCCAGGGCCAGGGGACCTATGGCTACACCTTC. The V gene is TRBV18, the J gene TRBJ1-2; D is perhaps TRBD1 (6 bases). The germline CDR1 and CDR2 sequences are KGHSH and LQKENI. The CDR3 has 17 amino acids. Trimming pared 2 bases from V and 4 bases from J, leaving 20 bases between. Supplemented by reference TRBV18 and TRBJ1-2, the full variable domain reads NAGVMQNPRHLVRRRGQEARLRCSPMKGHSHVYWYRQLPEEGLKFMVYLQKENIIDESGMPKERFSAEFPKEGPSILRIQQVVRGDSAAYFCASSPSSQGQGTYGYTFGSGTRLTVV.